The rows below give T cell receptor beta chains drawn from one sample of a study of T cells in Graves' hyperthyroidism and ophthalmopathy. TCRdb reanalysed the multiplex PCR reads using MiXCR and keeps one entry per CDR3 protein. The sample records hundreds of thousands of distinct CDR3 sequences, approximately 15% being singletons. Material for sequencing was blood. These receptors were obtained from a woman aged 45 to 65 with Graves' ophthalmopathy. CDR3s include the opening cysteine and the closing phenylalanine or tryptophan. The order of the fields is D gene, clone size, J gene, V gene, CDR3 DNA, CDR3 protein. D genes are given only for firm matches. Size is omitted from some rows. Given values are once, few, many or a class for expanded clones.

.	.	TRBJ2-5	TRBV6-2/TRBV6-3	TGTGCCAGCAGTTACCAAGGGACCCTGGGAGAGACCCAGTACTTC	CASSYQGTLGETQYF
TRBD1	many	TRBJ1-2	TRBV7-6	TGTGCCAGCAGCCCACAGGGGCTAGTCGGTGGCTACACCTTC	CASSPQGLVGGYTF
TRBD2	.	TRBJ2-7	TRBV19	TGTGCCAGTAGTAAATCAGGACTAGTGGCAGACTACGAGCAGTACTTC	CASSKSGLVADYEQYF
TRBD2	many	TRBJ2-1	TRBV20-1	TGCAGTGCCGCCGGGACTAGCGGGAGTGGTGAGCAGTTCTTC	CSAAGTSGSGEQFF
.	few	TRBJ2-1	TRBV6-5	TGTGCCAGCAGTTCTAACGGGTTCTATTCCTACAATGAGCAGTTCTTC	CASSSNGFYSYNEQFF
.	many	TRBJ2-3	TRBV5-1	TGCGCCAGCGGGTCTACCGACGGCACAGATACGCAGTATTTT	CASGSTDGTDTQYF
TRBD2	few	TRBJ2-1	TRBV13	TGTGCCAGCAGCTTAGACGGTGTCCTGGGCCTAGCGGACTACAATGAGCAGTTCTTC	CASSLDGVLGLADYNEQFF
.	.	TRBJ1-1	TRBV24-1	TGTGCCACGAAGGGGGGCCTGAACACTGAAGCTTTCTTT	CATKGGLNTEAFF
.	.	TRBJ1-1	TRBV25-1	TGTGCCAGCAACCCCGCGGGCATCGACATGAACACTGAAGCTTTCTTT	CASNPAGIDMNTEAFF
TRBD1	few	TRBJ2-7	TRBV28	TGTGCCAGCAGCTGGACAGGGGGCCGGGAGCAGTACTTC	CASSWTGGREQYF
.	many	TRBJ1-6	TRBV7-8	TGTGCCAGCAGCCCGACGGGAAGGGATTCACCCCTCCACTTT	CASSPTGRDSPLHF
TRBD2	.	TRBJ2-1	TRBV5-1	TGCGCCAGCAGCGAACTAGCGGGAGTCAGAAATGAGCAGTTCTTC	CASSELAGVRNEQFF
.	many	TRBJ1-1	TRBV5-1	TGCGCCAGCAGCACCGGTGATAGGGCCTTCACTGAAGCTTTCTTT	CASSTGDRAFTEAFF
TRBD2	many	TRBJ2-7	TRBV11-2	TGTGCCAGCAGCTCACTAGCGGGCCCTCTCGAGCAGTACTTC	CASSSLAGPLEQYF
.	many	TRBJ2-5	TRBV3-1	TGTGCCAGCAGCCCGGGACTCGGGAGAGGGTCGGGGGAGACCCAGTACTTC	CASSPGLGRGSGETQYF
.	few	TRBJ2-1	TRBV6-2/TRBV6-3	TGTGCCAGCAGTCTCCGGGACGAGGCAGATGAGCAGTTCTTC	CASSLRDEADEQFF
TRBD1	many	TRBJ2-7	TRBV28	TGTGCCAGCAGTCTGGGGACAGTTATCTCCTACGAGCAGTACTTC	CASSLGTVISYEQYF
.	many	TRBJ2-5	TRBV7-2	TGTGCCAGCAGCTTAGTGGCCCGGCGACCCCAAGAGACCCAGTACTTC	CASSLVARRPQETQYF
TRBD1	few	TRBJ2-2	TRBV5-6	TGTGCCAGCAGAACTACAGGGGAAGACGCCGGGGAGCTGTTTTTT	CASRTTGEDAGELFF
TRBD1	many	TRBJ1-2	TRBV7-2	TGTGCCAGCAGCCGGGTGGACAGGGAGTACTATGGCTACACCTTC	CASSRVDREYYGYTF
TRBD1	many	TRBJ1-2	TRBV11-2	TGTGCCAGCTCACTTGGACAGGGGAGCGGCTACACCTTC	CASSLGQGSGYTF
.	.	TRBJ2-7	TRBV11-3	TGTGCCAGCAGCCCAGGAGGTTCGGACGAGCAGTACTTC	CASSPGGSDEQYF
.	.	TRBJ2-7	TRBV19	TGTGCCAGTAGTGGGAGACGGGCAATTGGGGGCTACGAGCAGTACTTC	CASSGRRAIGGYEQYF
.	few	TRBJ2-7	TRBV9	TGTGCCAGCAGCACCGGGACACACTACGAGCAGTACTTC	CASSTGTHYEQYF
.	many	TRBJ2-1	TRBV18	TGTGCCAGCTCACCGCGGAGCTACAATGAGCAGTTCTTC	CASSPRSYNEQFF
.	many	TRBJ2-7	TRBV20-1	TGCAGTGCTAGAGATCGTCCCTTCTCCTACGAGCAGTACTTC	CSARDRPFSYEQYF
.	few	TRBJ2-1	TRBV15	TGTGCCACCAGCCCTCTGCGGACTGAGCAGTTCTTC	CATSPLRTEQFF
TRBD2	many	TRBJ2-3	TRBV28	TGTGCCAGCACCCCTCCCGGGACTAGCGGGATGACAGATACGCAGTATTTT	CASTPPGTSGMTDTQYF
TRBD2	many	TRBJ2-1	TRBV20-1	TGCAGTGCTACTCTAGCGGAGATGAGCTCCTACAATGAGCAGTTCTTC	CSATLAEMSSYNEQFF
.	few	TRBJ1-2	TRBV7-8	TGTGCCAGCAGCTTAGAGCACGGGGATGGCTACACCTTC	CASSLEHGDGYTF
.	few	TRBJ1-3	TRBV5-6	TGTGCCAGCAGCTCGGGTCCAACCTCTGGAAACACCATATATTTT	CASSSGPTSGNTIYF
.	.	TRBJ2-3	TRBV19	TGTGCCAGTAGTCTGTCACTTGCCACAGATACGCAGTATTTT	CASSLSLATDTQYF
TRBD1	.	TRBJ1-4	TRBV29-1	TGCAGCGTTACCGGGACAGATAATGAAAAACTGTTTTTT	CSVTGTDNEKLFF
.	few	TRBJ2-7	TRBV20-1	TGCAGCGTGGAACATGGGGTCCACGAGCAGTACTTC	CSVEHGVHEQYF
TRBD1	many	TRBJ1-2	TRBV7-8	TGTGCCAGCAGCAAACGAGACAGGGCAGGTGGCTACACCTTC	CASSKRDRAGGYTF
.	few	TRBJ1-4	TRBV20-1	TGCAGTGCTAGCGGTACAGGTTATGAAAAACTGTTTTTT	CSASGTGYEKLFF
.	few	TRBJ1-1	TRBV30	TGTGCCTGGACAGGTGGGAGACCCACTGAAGCTTTCTTT	CAWTGGRPTEAFF
.	few	TRBJ2-1	TRBV7-9	TGTGCCAGCAGGCCCCTATCGGACGCCGCAGGACATGAGCAGTTCTTC	CASRPLSDAAGHEQFF
.	.	TRBJ2-2	TRBV24-1	TGTGCCACCAGTAAAGCGGGACAGAACACCGGGGAGCTGTTTTTT	CATSKAGQNTGELFF
TRBD2	few	TRBJ2-2	TRBV6-2/TRBV6-3	TGTGCCAGCAGGGAACTAGCGACCGGGGAGCTGTTTTTT	CASRELATGELFF
TRBD2	.	TRBJ2-2	TRBV5-1	TGCGCCAGCAGCTTACCGGGGACTAGCGGGATCCCAGGGGAGCTGTTTTTT	CASSLPGTSGIPGELFF
TRBD1	many	TRBJ1-4	TRBV20-1	TGCAGTGCTAGCCAGGGGGCAAGAAGTGAAAAACTGTTTTTT	CSASQGARSEKLFF
.	.	TRBJ2-5	TRBV5-1	TGCGCCAGTTCCGTCGTCGTGGGGAAACAAGAGACCCAGTACTTC	CASSVVVGKQETQYF
.	many	TRBJ1-2	TRBV12-3/TRBV12-4	TGTGCCAGCAGTTTAGCATCTAAGGGCTCCTTTAGGGTTCATGGCTACACCTTC	CASSLASKGSFRVHGYTF
.	.	TRBJ2-1	TRBV28	TGTGCCAGCAGTTCCAGGATCTACAATGAGCAGTTCTTC	CASSSRIYNEQFF
.	many	TRBJ1-5	TRBV11-1	TGTGCCAGCAGCTTACTCCCAAATCAGCCCCAGCATTTT	CASSLLPNQPQHF
TRBD1	once	TRBJ2-2	TRBV18	TGTGCCAGCTCACCGCGGACAGGGACGTCGCAGACCGGGGAGCTGTTTTTT	CASSPRTGTSQTGELFF
TRBD1	many	TRBJ2-7	TRBV11-2	TGTGCCAGCAGCCGAGGCAGGGGGCTCGACGAGCAGTACTTC	CASSRGRGLDEQYF
.	few	TRBJ2-1	TRBV19	TGTGCCAGTATGTCGATTCGGGACGAGCAGTTCTTC	CASMSIRDEQFF
TRBD2	many	TRBJ2-7	TRBV3-1	TGTGCCAGCAGCCGGGGACTAGTCTACGAGCAGTACTTC	CASSRGLVYEQYF
.	.	TRBJ1-1	TRBV19	TGTGCCAGTAGTATAGGAGGCGGCGGACCTGAAGCTTTCTTT	CASSIGGGGPEAFF